This TCR beta chain was recovered during a study of T cells after yellow fever vaccination. The study's findings and limits: Shared CD4/CD8 clonotypes were a small share, likely from convergent recombination. Reappearance after the booster was observed for most primary-vaccination clones (96% CD4, roughly 90% CD8). Highly abundant clonotypes carried over from the bulk population could end up in FACS-sorted repertoires as contaminants. A weaker secondary response peaked on day 5, the primary on day 15.

CDR1 and CDR2 from the germline V gene are KGHDR and SFDVKD. V lost 3 bases, J lost 3 bases, and 7 bases lay in between. The CDR3 length is 13 residues. This clonotype has only a few counts. Its antigen is unknown. TCRdb used MiXCR to reprocess the 5' RACE reads, holding one entry per CDR3 protein. Of some 500,000 distinct CDR3 sequences in the sample, roughly 14% are singletons; the top ten hold over 13%. The sequencing here drew on PBMCs, taken on the day of the yellow fever booster vaccination. The V call is TRBV24-1, the J call TRBJ1-1, with a weak D call TRBD1 (5 bases). The source is a man aged 25-45 years who received the YFV17D yellow fever vaccine. Here the CDR3 DNA reads TGTGCCACCAGTGATCAGGGATACACTGAAGCTTTCTTT. The encoded protein is CATSDQGYTEAFF.